This record concerns one TCR beta chain sequence. The record originates from a study of blood T cell repertoires in COVID-19. As handled by the study authors: Reference gene primers were amplified, and this amplification served to estimate nucleated cell counts. Sequencing was performed with immunoSEQ multiplex PCR; in TCRdb, only in-frame clones are kept and a portion is missing. V, J and clone size derive from that table, while D and trimming were established from the DNA sequence. The table has about 230,000 clones, more than 65% seen once. Germline CDR1 MNHNS, CDR2 SASEGT. The CDR3 sequence is 14 residues long. V was cut by 2 bases and J by 2 bases, with 9 bases left in between.

V gene TRBV6-1 combines with J gene TRBJ2-5; unclear D gene. Sequencing input: peripheral blood. This clonotype was sampled from a woman aged 40 to 50 who had recovered from COVID-19. CDR3 protein: CASSEPRRQETQYF. CDR3 bases: TGTGCCAGCAGTGAACCGCGGAGACAAGAGACCCAGTACTTC.